The clone carrying this T cell receptor (beta chain) turned up a few times. A read error may account for a junction end that differs from germline. This entry belongs to a study of blood T cell repertoires in COVID-19. About the study: From the United States, Italy and Spain came samples of acute and convalescent COVID-19. Nucleic acid was either cDNA or gDNA, and it came from T cells, B-cell-depleted T cells, or PBMCs.

Assay used: immunoSEQ multiplex PCR; TCRdb lists only in-frame clones, some missing. The table records more than 150,000 clones, about 80% of them present only once. The length of the CDR3 is 16 residues. The V gene's germline CDR1 is ENHRY and CDR2 SYGVKD. This TCR derives from a man aged 55 to 70 with acute or convalescent COVID-19. Source material: peripheral blood. This sequence joins TRBV10-3 and TRBJ1-5, with 7 bases fitting TRBD1. CDR3 region: CAISESMNRGNQPQHF. CDR3 coding DNA: TGTGCCATCAGTGAGTCGATGAACAGGGGCAACCAGCCCCAGCATTTT.